Listed here are 32 T cell receptor beta chains from one sample, sequenced in a study of cytomegalovirus exposure and HLA in healthy donors. Clones were sequenced by immunoSEQ multiplex PCR, and TCRdb holds only the in-frame ones, with some missing. The sample holds about 130,000 clones, 85% to 90% seen once. The sample taken for sequencing was PBMCs. These receptors originate from a woman in her twenties or thirties in good health and CMV-seropositive.

This clone turned up a few times. The chain employs TRBV5-4 and TRBJ2-7; a weak D match, TRBD1 (6 bases). The ends were cut back, 6 bases at V and 1 base at J, with 11 bases in the middle. The CDR3 loop spans 13 amino acids. Germline CDR1 is SGHNT and CDR2 is YYREEE (reference sequence). CDR3 region: CASTLDSSYEQYF. Written as DNA, the CDR3 is TGTGCCAGCACCCTGGACAGTTCCTACGAGCAGTACTTC.

The chain has TRBV6-1 and TRBJ2-3; D may be TRBD1 (6 bases). The germline V and J ends were trimmed by 7 bases and 4 bases, with 18 bases remaining between them. This CDR3 contains 15 residues. Germline V gene data show CDR1 as MNHNS and CDR2 as SASEGT. The CDR3 region is CASTAWGQGSDTQYF. CDR3 nucleotide sequence: TGTGCCAGCACCGCTTGGGGTCAGGGGTCAGATACGCAGTATTTT.

This clone was recorded a few times. The rearrangement links TRBV7-9 to TRBJ2-3, with a tentative D call TRBD2 (5 bases). This CDR3 comprises 16 residues. Trimming stripped 6 bases from V and 0 bases from J, with 16 bases between. Germline V gene data show CDR1 as SEHNR and CDR2 as FQNEAQ (reference sequence). The CDR3 loop reads CASRGYAGGSTDTQYF. DNA for the CDR3: TGTGCCAGCAGGGGTTACGCGGGTGGGAGCACAGATACGCAGTATTTT.

In nucleotides, the CDR3 is TGTGCCAGCAGCTTGGGTTCTTGGGAGATGGGCAATCAGCCCCAGCATTTT. As protein: CASSLGSWEMGNQPQHF. This rearrangement joins TRBV5-6 to TRBJ1-5; D uncertain. The V end lost 0 bases, the J end lost 2 bases, and 15 bases lay between the germline ends. CDR1 and CDR2 from the germline V gene are SGHDT and YYEEEE. This CDR3 spans 17 amino acids.

The V call is TRBV5-4, the J call TRBJ2-7; tentatively, D is TRBD1 (5 bases). The CDR3 sequence is 12 residues long. CDR1 is SGHNT, CDR2 YYREEE, per germline (reference sequence). The V gene lost 2 bases and the J gene lost 3 bases, with 6 bases spanning the gap. CDR3 DNA: TGTGCCAGCAGCTTTCAGGGCTACGAGCAGTACTTC. It codes for CASSFQGYEQYF.

Comment on this clone: Other DNA sequences in this sample translate to the same CDR3. The chain uses TRBV28 and TRBJ2-7, with D tentatively TRBD2 (6 bases). Germline V gene data show CDR1 as MDHEN and CDR2 as SYDVKM. The CDR3 totals 12 residues. The germline V and J ends were trimmed by 3 bases and 4 bases, with 7 bases remaining between them. The CDR3 region has the DNA TGTGCCAGCAGTTTGCGGGGATACGAGCAGTACTTC. Translating gives CASSLRGYEQYF.

The J gene is TRBJ1-2, the V gene TRBV7-9, with TRBD1 as a possible D gene (6 bases). The CDR3 extends over 13 amino acids. Trimming stripped 5 bases from V and 10 bases from J, with 17 bases between. CDR1 SEHNR and CDR2 FQNEAQ come from the germline V gene (reference sequence). DNA for the CDR3: TGTGCCAGCAGCCGGACAGCGCCTTTGGCCTACACCTTC. It is translated as CASSRTAPLAYTF.

This chain uses TRBV23-1 with TRBJ2-5; maybe TRBD2 (6 bases). TRBV23-1 is an ORF, with its function uncertain. Trimming removed 8 bases from V and 6 bases from J, with 19 bases in between. The CDR3 covers 14 residues. CDR3 region: CASCGRGTGKTQYF. CDR3 DNA: TGCGCCAGCTGCGGCCGGGGGACGGGAAAGACCCAGTACTTC.

The genes are TRBV2 and TRBJ2-3, with D possibly being TRBD2 (6 bases). CDR3 length: 13 residues. Germline V CDR1 and CDR2: SNHLY, FYNNEI. Trimming took off 7 bases at V and 2 bases at J, with 10 bases between the two ends. The chain's CDR3 is CASMGTFTDTQYF. CDR3 sequence (DNA): TGTGCCAGCATGGGGACTTTCACAGATACGCAGTATTTT.

V gene TRBV2 combines with J gene TRBJ2-7; possible D gene TRBD2, 5 bases. CDR1 and CDR2 from the germline V gene are SNHLY and FYNNEI. The V gene lost 9 bases and the J gene lost 3 bases, with 12 bases spanning the gap. The CDR3 contains 12 residues. The CDR3 protein is CASGREGYEQYF. The CDR3 DNA reads TGTGCCAGTGGACGGGAAGGCTACGAGCAGTACTTC.

The rearrangement links TRBV6-5 to TRBJ1-2; no definite D call. The V gene's germline CDR1 is MNHEY and CDR2 SVGAGI. The V end lost 8 bases, the J end lost 8 bases, and 15 bases lay between the germline ends. This CDR3 comprises 12 residues. CDR3 region: CASCPGAAGYTF. Here the CDR3 DNA reads TGTGCCAGCTGCCCAGGAGCGGCGGGCTACACCTTC.

The chain joins TRBV2 to TRBJ1-3; TRBD1 matches 9 bases. The CDR3 runs 15 residues. Trimming at V came to 2 bases and at J to 4 bases, leaving 3 bases not matched to a gene. CDR1 is SNHLY and CDR2 is FYNNEI in the germline V gene. DNA for the CDR3: TGTGCCAGCAGTGAAACAGGGGGCGCCGGAAACACCATATATTTT. Protein product: CASSETGGAGNTIYF.

This rearrangement joins TRBV6-1 to TRBJ2-7; D is unclear. The CDR3 spans 12 residues. V was trimmed by 7 bases and J by 5 bases, leaving 12 bases between them. Germline CDR1 and CDR2: MNHNS and SASEGT. This CDR3 reads CASISNLDEQYF. Here the CDR3 DNA reads TGTGCCAGCATCAGTAACCTAGACGAGCAGTACTTC.

This clone was seen once. V usage is TRBV4-1 and J usage is TRBJ1-1; D uncertain. This CDR3 has 15 residues. V lost 5 bases to trimming and J lost 0 bases, with 13 bases between them. Germline values: CDR1 MGHRA, CDR2 YSYEKL. CDR3 DNA sequence: TGCGCCAGCAGCATCAGGCCGGGGTTGAACACTGAAGCTTTCTTT. This codes for CASSIRPGLNTEAFF.

This clone was seen a few times. The chain carries TRBV4-1 and TRBJ2-1; 8 positions agree with TRBD1. After removal of 4 bases from V and 2 bases from J, the junction contained 4 bases not matched to a gene. The CDR3 loop spans 15 amino acids. The germline V gene encodes CDR1 MGHRA and CDR2 YSYEKL. CDR3 bases: TGCGCCAGCAGCCCCGGACAGGGCCCCTACAATGAGCAGTTCTTC. Its translation: CASSPGQGPYNEQFF.

The J gene is TRBJ1-2, the V gene TRBV18; D is unresolved. Germline assignment: CDR1 KGHSH and CDR2 LQKENI. The ends were cut back, 1 base at V and 4 bases at J, with 4 bases in the middle. The CDR3 contains 12 residues. CDR3 nucleotide sequence: TGTGCCAGCTCACCACGAGGCTATGGCTACACCTTC. Translation: CASSPRGYGYTF. The entire variable domain, with the rest obtained from reference TRBV18 and TRBJ1-2, is as follows: NAGVMQNPRHLVRRRGQEARLRCSPMKGHSHVYWYRQLPEEGLKFMVYLQKENIIDESGMPKERFSAEFPKEGPSILRIQQVVRGDSAAYFCASSPRGYGYTFGSGTRLTVV.

The rearrangement joins TRBV19 to TRBJ2-3; 9 bases line up with TRBD2. The V and J ends lost 6 bases and 2 bases, in that order; junction bases with no gene match: 3. Germline V gene sequence: CDR1 LNHDA, CDR2 SQIVND (reference sequence). This CDR3 comprises 14 residues. The CDR3 protein is CASRQREVTDTQYF. In DNA, the CDR3 is TGTGCCAGTAGGCAGCGGGAGGTCACAGATACGCAGTATTTT.

This clone was counted a single time. The J gene is TRBJ1-5, the V gene TRBV6-1, with D possibly matching TRBD1 (5 bases). Germline assignment: CDR1 MNHNS and CDR2 SASEGT. The germline V and J ends were trimmed by 3 bases and 5 bases, with 11 bases remaining between them. CDR3 length: 14 residues. Here the CDR3 reads CASSEQGGDQPQHF. The CDR3 DNA sequence: TGTGCCAGCAGTGAGCAGGGCGGCGATCAGCCCCAGCATTTT.

The J gene is TRBJ2-7, the V gene TRBV11-2; a possible D gene is TRBD2 (6 bases). The CDR3 spans 14 residues. Looked up from germline, CDR1 is SGHAT and CDR2 is FQNNGV. Trimming stripped 5 bases from V and 5 bases from J, with 16 bases between. The CDR3 protein is CASSGGLRINEQYF. Here the CDR3 DNA reads TGTGCCAGCAGCGGAGGACTACGGATCAACGAGCAGTACTTC.

The chain links TRBV5-1 to TRBJ1-4, with D perhaps TRBD1 (5 bases). The germline V and J ends were trimmed by 0 bases and 0 bases, with 15 bases remaining between them. Germline lookup yields CDR1 SGHRS and CDR2 YFSETQ. The CDR3 covers 18 residues. The CDR3 coding sequence is TGCGCCAGCAGCTTGGCCTGGCAGGGTCGTACAACTAATGAAAAACTGTTTTTT. It translates to CASSLAWQGRTTNEKLFF. Supplemented by reference TRBV5-1 and TRBJ1-4, the full variable domain reads KAGVTQTPRYLIKTRGQQVTLSCSPISGHRSVSWYQQTPGQGLQFLFEYFSETQRNKGNFPGRFSGRQFSNSRSEMNVSTLELGDSALYLCASSLAWQGRTTNEKLFFGSGTQLSVL.

A remark on this clone: The same CDR3 arises from other DNA sequences in this sample as well. The chain employs TRBV2 and TRBJ1-2; tentative D call: TRBD1 (6 bases). The CDR3 loop spans 12 amino acids. The V gene's germline CDR1 is SNHLY and CDR2 FYNNEI. Trimming left V 5 bases short and J 8 bases short, with 12 bases between. The CDR3 DNA follows: TGTGCCAGCAGTTTGGCAGGGGAAGGCTACACCTTC. Translation: CASSLAGEGYTF.

The genes are TRBV19 and TRBJ1-2; 7 bases are shared with TRBD1. V was clipped by 3 bases and J by 4 bases; unmatched bases: 5. Germline V gene data show CDR1 as LNHDA and CDR2 as SQIVND (reference sequence). This CDR3 has 14 amino acids. The CDR3 sequence: CASSIDRDFYGYTF. The CDR3 coding sequence is TGTGCCAGTAGTATCGACAGGGACTTCTATGGCTACACCTTC.

The CDR3 region has the DNA TGCGCCAGCAGCTCCCCTAATGAGCAGTTCTTC. Protein sequence: CASSSPNEQFF. This chain links TRBV5-1 with TRBJ2-1; D gene unclear. The CDR3 is 11 residues long. The germline V gene encodes CDR1 SGHRS and CDR2 YFSETQ. Trimming cost V 3 bases and J 7 bases, with 5 bases left between them.

The rearrangement links TRBV11-2 to TRBJ2-1; 12 nucleotides agree with TRBD2. Germline V gene sequence: CDR1 SGHAT, CDR2 FQNNGV. The CDR3 extends over 15 amino acids. After removal of 7 bases from V and 2 bases from J, the junction contained 3 bases not matched to a gene. The CDR3 nucleotides are TGTGCCAGCATCCCTAGCGGGGGGGCCTACAATGAGCAGTTCTTC. Protein: CASIPSGGAYNEQFF.

The CDR3, as DNA: TGTGCCAGCAGTAGACAGGGGCACTCCAATACTGAAGCTTTCTTT. Translating gives CASSRQGHSNTEAFF. The chain carries TRBV28 and TRBJ1-1; 8 nucleotides agree with TRBD1. Germline CDR1 MDHEN, CDR2 SYDVKM. Trimming at V came to 5 bases and at J to 5 bases, leaving 10 bases not matched to a gene. This CDR3 has 15 amino acids. The entire variable domain, with the rest obtained from reference TRBV28 and TRBJ1-1, is as follows: DVKVTQSSRYLVKRTGEKVFLECVQDMDHENMFWYRQDPGLGLRLIYFSYDVKMKEKGDIPEGYSVSREKKERFSLILESASTNQTSMYLCASSRQGHSNTEAFFGQGTRLTVV.

This clone was counted between two and nine times. V and J are TRBV7-9 and TRBJ2-7; TRBD2 agrees at 8 bases. V lost 5 bases and J lost 2; bases outside the gene matches: 5. Germline V gene sequence: CDR1 SEHNR, CDR2 FQNEAQ (reference sequence). The CDR3 is made up of 14 amino acids. The CDR3 is CASSASGGTYEQYF. The CDR3 region has the DNA TGTGCCAGCAGCGCGAGCGGGGGTACCTACGAGCAGTACTTC.

This clone was seen once. CDR3 amino acids: CASSADRGLYEQYF. In nucleotides, the CDR3 is TGTGCCAGCAGTGCCGACAGGGGGCTCTACGAGCAGTACTTC. The gene calls are TRBV28 and TRBJ2-7, with 10 bases that match TRBD1. Trimming took 5 bases from V and 3 from J; bases not matched to a gene: 4. The CDR3 covers 14 residues. Germline V gene sequence: CDR1 MDHEN, CDR2 SYDVKM.

The rearrangement joins TRBV7-2 to TRBJ2-1; a weak D match, TRBD1 (6 bases). Germline CDR1 SGHTA, CDR2 FQGNSA. The CDR3 covers 12 residues. Trimming cost V 9 bases and J 7 bases, with 13 bases left between them. For the CDR3, the DNA is TGTGCCAGTCGAGGGGGTCCTAATGAGCAGTTCTTC. Translating gives CASRGGPNEQFF.

J is TRBJ2-7 and V is TRBV7-6, with 8 bases aligning to TRBD2. V shed 6 bases, J shed 5 bases, and the junction held 9 bases outside the gene matches. Germline values: CDR1 SGHVS, CDR2 FNYEAQ. The CDR3 sequence is 14 residues long. The CDR3 sequence: CASSSGTSENEQYF. CDR3 coding DNA: TGTGCCAGCAGTTCCGGGACTAGTGAGAACGAGCAGTACTTC.

The rearrangement uses TRBV6-6 and TRBJ1-6, with D possibly being TRBD1 (5 bases). V was shortened by 0 bases and J by 10 bases, with 13 bases between the two germline ends. Germline V lookup: CDR1 MNHNY, CDR2 SVGAGI (reference sequence). This CDR3 comprises 15 residues. The CDR3 DNA follows: TGTGCCAGCAGTTACTCGTCAAGGAAGGGGTCACCCCTCCACTTT. Protein product: CASSYSSRKGSPLHF.

This rearrangement joins TRBV6-5 to TRBJ1-1; the D is unclear. V lost 6 bases and J 3 bases, leaving 17 bases between the germline ends. Germline V gene sequence: CDR1 MNHEY, CDR2 SVGAGI. This CDR3 is built from 15 residues. CDR3 sequence reads: CASSSTAAGYTEAFF. CDR3 nucleotide sequence: TGTGCCAGCAGCTCGACGGCCGCGGGGTACACTGAAGCTTTCTTT.

This chain connects TRBV10-3 to TRBJ2-1, with D maybe TRBD2 (6 bases). Germline loops: CDR1 ENHRY, CDR2 SYGVKD. V was cut by 4 bases and J by 6 bases, with 16 bases left in between. This CDR3 has 15 residues. The chain's CDR3 is CAISATGLLVNEQFF. The DNA for the CDR3 is TGTGCCATCAGTGCGACGGGACTCCTCGTCAATGAGCAGTTCTTC.